The clone carrying this T cell receptor beta chain was observed a handful of times. The data were obtained in a study of T-cell memory formation after mild COVID-19. Study-wide context: Largely, TCR clusters stayed within a single donor.

Constant-segment primers and 5'RACE yielded cDNA libraries for TCR alpha and TCR beta, each carrying sample barcodes and UMIs. TCRdb fed the 5' RACE reads into MiXCR, producing one record per CDR3 protein. The data show roughly 450,000 distinct CDR3 sequences, over 15% seen once. Trimming took 9 bases from V and 4 from J; bases not matched to a gene: 8. Germline CDR1 and CDR2: KGHDR and SFDVKD. This CDR3 is built from 14 residues. This clonotype was sampled from an adult woman who had mild COVID-19 (a few samples of this study predate the infection). Cell type and time point are not known. The chain couples TRBV24-1 to TRBJ2-5, with 9 bases lining up with TRBD1. Sequenced input: PBMCs or a T cell subset sorted from them (not recorded which). In DNA form, the CDR3 reads TGTGCCACCGGATCGACAGGGGGGGGAGAGACCCAGTACTTC. Translating it yields CATGSTGGGETQYF.